These T cell receptor beta chains were read from a single sample in a study of T cells in Graves' hyperthyroidism and ophthalmopathy. TCRdb passed the multiplex PCR reads through MiXCR, listing each CDR3 protein once. This repertoire shows hundreds of thousands of distinct CDR3 sequences, roughly a sixth found once; its top ten account for around 3.5%. The sample was blood. The receptors originated from a middle-aged woman with Graves' ophthalmopathy. Both conserved end residues are part of each CDR3. The order of the fields is V gene, J gene, clone size, D gene, CDR3 protein, CDR3 DNA. A D gene is named only where the DNA matches it firmly. Only part of the rows carry a size: once, few, many, or a class if the clone is expanded.

v_gene: TRBV11-2; j_gene: TRBJ2-3; abundance: many; d_gene: TRBD1; CDR3aa: CASSLGQGATTDTQYF; CDR3nt: TGTGCCAGCAGCTTAGGCCAGGGGGCAACGACAGATACGCAGTATTTT
v_gene: TRBV6-1; j_gene: TRBJ2-5; abundance: .; d_gene: TRBD2; CDR3aa: CASSATLAGQETQYF; CDR3nt: TGTGCCAGCAGTGCAACCCTAGCGGGTCAAGAGACCCAGTACTTC
v_gene: TRBV7-2; j_gene: TRBJ2-7; abundance: few; d_gene: TRBD2; CDR3aa: CASSLIAGSYKQYF; CDR3nt: TGTGCCAGCAGCTTAATAGCGGGGAGCTATAAGCAGTACTTC
v_gene: TRBV20-1; j_gene: TRBJ2-2; abundance: many; d_gene: .; CDR3aa: CSASPGTYTGELFF; CDR3nt: TGCAGTGCTAGTCCTGGGACTTACACCGGGGAGCTGTTTTTT
v_gene: TRBV10-2; j_gene: TRBJ1-1; abundance: .; d_gene: TRBD1; CDR3aa: CASRDGQGYEAFF; CDR3nt: TGCGCCAGCAGAGACGGACAGGGATATGAAGCTTTCTTT
v_gene: TRBV2; j_gene: TRBJ2-7; abundance: few; d_gene: .; CDR3aa: CASSPRGVPLLGEQYF; CDR3nt: TGTGCCAGCAGCCCCCGCGGAGTGCCCCTCCTGGGCGAGCAGTACTTC
v_gene: TRBV28; j_gene: TRBJ1-5; abundance: many; d_gene: .; CDR3aa: CASRPTGRGWEHQHF; CDR3nt: TGTGCCAGCAGGCCCACGGGGCGGGGATGGGAGCACCAGCATTTT
v_gene: TRBV6-2/TRBV6-3; j_gene: TRBJ2-6; abundance: .; d_gene: .; CDR3aa: CASGSPGANVLAF; CDR3nt: TGTGCCAGCGGGAGCCCTGGGGCCAACGTCCTGGCTTTC
v_gene: TRBV10-2; j_gene: TRBJ2-3; abundance: many; d_gene: TRBD2; CDR3aa: CASSPLAGTTDTQYF; CDR3nt: TGCGCCAGCAGTCCGCTAGCGGGGACAACAGATACGCAGTATTTT
v_gene: TRBV10-3; j_gene: TRBJ2-7; abundance: many; d_gene: .; CDR3aa: CAISPDNNPYEQYF; CDR3nt: TGTGCCATCAGTCCTGACAACAATCCCTACGAGCAGTACTTC
v_gene: TRBV6-1; j_gene: TRBJ1-2; abundance: .; d_gene: .; CDR3aa: CASIQVPFGVDGYTF; CDR3nt: TGTGCCAGCATCCAGGTTCCCTTCGGGGTGGATGGCTACACCTTC
v_gene: TRBV7-2; j_gene: TRBJ1-4; abundance: .; d_gene: .; CDR3aa: CASSPYPNEKLFF; CDR3nt: TGTGCCAGCAGCCCTTATCCTAATGAAAAACTGTTTTTT
v_gene: TRBV3-1; j_gene: TRBJ1-4; abundance: many; d_gene: TRBD1; CDR3aa: CASSQGQGTNEKLFF; CDR3nt: TGTGCCAGCAGCCAAGGACAGGGAACTAATGAAAAACTGTTTTTT
v_gene: TRBV7-9; j_gene: TRBJ2-3; abundance: few; d_gene: TRBD2; CDR3aa: CAGGLAVSTDTQYF; CDR3nt: TGTGCCGGAGGACTAGCGGTTAGCACAGATACGCAGTATTTT
v_gene: TRBV27; j_gene: TRBJ1-2; abundance: many; d_gene: TRBD1; CDR3aa: CASSLSGTGYYGYTF; CDR3nt: TGTGCCAGCAGTTTATCCGGGACAGGATACTATGGCTACACCTTC
v_gene: TRBV7-3; j_gene: TRBJ2-1; abundance: many; d_gene: TRBD1; CDR3aa: CASALGTGVYNEQFF; CDR3nt: TGTGCCAGCGCCCTAGGGACAGGGGTATACAATGAGCAGTTCTTC
v_gene: TRBV10-3; j_gene: TRBJ1-1; abundance: many; d_gene: TRBD1; CDR3aa: CAISGGTGGPNTEAFF; CDR3nt: TGTGCCATCAGTGGGGGGACAGGGGGCCCGAACACTGAAGCTTTCTTT
v_gene: TRBV28; j_gene: TRBJ1-2; abundance: many; d_gene: .; CDR3aa: CASRQEQGNYGYTF; CDR3nt: TGTGCCAGCAGACAGGAGCAGGGCAACTATGGCTACACCTTC
v_gene: TRBV6-6; j_gene: TRBJ2-2; abundance: few; d_gene: TRBD2; CDR3aa: CASSYSRLAGGAPGELFF; CDR3nt: TGTGCCAGCAGTTACTCCCGACTAGCGGGAGGGGCACCCGGGGAGCTGTTTTTT
v_gene: TRBV5-1; j_gene: TRBJ1-2; abundance: many; d_gene: .; CDR3aa: CASSVTAETYGYTF; CDR3nt: TGCGCCAGCAGTGTAACAGCAGAAACCTATGGCTACACCTTC
v_gene: TRBV10-2; j_gene: TRBJ2-2; abundance: few; d_gene: TRBD2; CDR3aa: CASIGLAGFGNTGELFF; CDR3nt: TGCGCCAGCATAGGACTAGCGGGATTCGGCAACACCGGGGAGCTGTTTTTT
v_gene: TRBV20-1; j_gene: TRBJ2-3; abundance: few; d_gene: TRBD2; CDR3aa: CSARPLAGGPGDTQYF; CDR3nt: TGCAGTGCTAGACCCTTAGCGGGAGGGCCGGGAGATACGCAGTATTTT
v_gene: TRBV6-1; j_gene: TRBJ1-2; abundance: few; d_gene: TRBD1; CDR3aa: CASSPLRTGNYGYTF; CDR3nt: TGTGCCAGCAGTCCGCTTCGGACAGGAAACTATGGCTACACCTTC
v_gene: TRBV28; j_gene: TRBJ2-7; abundance: .; d_gene: .; CDR3aa: CASSSSGWGKEQYF; CDR3nt: TGTGCCAGCAGTAGTAGCGGATGGGGGAAAGAGCAGTACTTC
v_gene: TRBV19; j_gene: TRBJ2-1; abundance: few; d_gene: TRBD1; CDR3aa: CASSTNRQGLDEQFF; CDR3nt: TGTGCCAGTAGTACCAATCGACAGGGGTTGGATGAGCAGTTCTTC
v_gene: TRBV16; j_gene: TRBJ2-7; abundance: few; d_gene: .; CDR3aa: CASSQLEPYEQYF; CDR3nt: TGTGCCAGCAGCCAACTGGAACCCTACGAGCAGTACTTC
v_gene: TRBV28; j_gene: TRBJ2-5; abundance: few; d_gene: .; CDR3aa: CASSFLGGAAQETRYF; CDR3nt: TGTGCCAGCAGTTTCCTAGGAGGGGCAGCCCAAGAGACCCGGTACTTC
v_gene: TRBV5-1; j_gene: TRBJ2-1; abundance: once; d_gene: TRBD2; CDR3aa: CASSLGSGGLSSYNEQFF; CDR3nt: TGCGCCAGCAGCTTGGGGAGCGGGGGCCTCAGCTCCTACAATGAGCAGTTCTTC
v_gene: TRBV9; j_gene: TRBJ2-3; abundance: .; d_gene: .; CDR3aa: CASSVSRSSTDTQYF; CDR3nt: TGTGCCAGCAGCGTATCTCGGTCTAGCACAGATACGCAGTATTTT
v_gene: TRBV6-1; j_gene: TRBJ2-1; abundance: many; d_gene: .; CDR3aa: CASSSRANPGDEQFF; CDR3nt: TGTGCCAGCAGTTCAAGGGCCAACCCCGGGGATGAGCAGTTCTTC
v_gene: TRBV11-2; j_gene: TRBJ2-1; abundance: many; d_gene: TRBD2; CDR3aa: CASSLGLAENEQFF; CDR3nt: TGTGCCAGCAGCTTAGGACTAGCGGAGAATGAGCAGTTCTTC
v_gene: TRBV3-1; j_gene: TRBJ1-3; abundance: many; d_gene: TRBD1; CDR3aa: CASTPGQRSGNTIYF; CDR3nt: TGTGCCAGCACCCCGGGACAGCGCTCTGGAAACACCATATATTTT
v_gene: TRBV30; j_gene: TRBJ2-5; abundance: many; d_gene: TRBD2; CDR3aa: CASVHSGSRETQYF; CDR3nt: TGTGCCTCCGTCCATAGCGGGAGCAGAGAGACCCAGTACTTC
v_gene: TRBV6-2/TRBV6-3; j_gene: TRBJ2-7; abundance: few; d_gene: TRBD2; CDR3aa: CASSPSGRSFYEQYF; CDR3nt: TGTGCCAGCAGTCCAAGCGGGAGGTCCTTCTACGAGCAGTACTTC
v_gene: TRBV29-1; j_gene: TRBJ2-1; abundance: .; d_gene: TRBD1; CDR3aa: CSVDGDSSYNEQFF; CDR3nt: TGCAGCGTTGACGGGGACAGCTCCTACAATGAGCAGTTCTTC
v_gene: TRBV2; j_gene: TRBJ2-3; abundance: many; d_gene: .; CDR3aa: CASNSRLATDTQYF; CDR3nt: TGTGCCAGCAATTCGAGACTCGCCACAGATACGCAGTATTTT
v_gene: TRBV7-2; j_gene: TRBJ2-1; abundance: many; d_gene: .; CDR3aa: CASSLHYYNEQFF; CDR3nt: TGTGCCAGCAGCTTGCACTACTACAATGAGCAGTTCTTC
v_gene: TRBV20-1; j_gene: TRBJ1-6; abundance: many; d_gene: .; CDR3aa: CSAPRAGGNSSPLHF; CDR3nt: TGCAGTGCTCCGAGGGCCGGCGGAAATTCTTCACCCCTCCACTTT
v_gene: TRBV6-1; j_gene: TRBJ2-2; abundance: few; d_gene: TRBD2; CDR3aa: CASSHSGGNTGELFF; CDR3nt: TGTGCCAGCAGTCATAGCGGGGGGAACACCGGGGAGCTGTTTTTT
v_gene: TRBV29-1; j_gene: TRBJ2-7; abundance: many; d_gene: TRBD2; CDR3aa: CSVLASGRSYEQYF; CDR3nt: TGCAGCGTCCTCGCTAGCGGGAGATCCTACGAGCAGTACTTC
v_gene: TRBV28; j_gene: TRBJ2-6; abundance: many; d_gene: .; CDR3aa: CASSQTGRSGANVLTF; CDR3nt: TGTGCCAGCAGTCAGACAGGACGGTCTGGGGCCAACGTCCTGACTTTC
v_gene: TRBV29-1; j_gene: TRBJ2-3; abundance: few; d_gene: .; CDR3aa: CSAEYQGRLGTDTQYF; CDR3nt: TGCAGCGCCGAATATCAGGGACGGTTGGGAACAGATACGCAGTATTTT
v_gene: TRBV11-2; j_gene: TRBJ2-2; abundance: .; d_gene: .; CDR3aa: CASSLGTVGTGELFF; CDR3nt: TGTGCCAGCAGCTTGGGGACCGTGGGGACCGGGGAGCTGTTTTTT
v_gene: TRBV2; j_gene: TRBJ2-4; abundance: many; d_gene: .; CDR3aa: CASNTGAKNIQYF; CDR3nt: TGTGCCAGCAATACAGGGGCCAAAAACATTCAGTACTTC
v_gene: TRBV9; j_gene: TRBJ2-1; abundance: many; d_gene: TRBD2; CDR3aa: CASSVKASGLYNEQFF; CDR3nt: TGTGCCAGCAGCGTAAAGGCTAGCGGTCTATACAATGAGCAGTTCTTC
v_gene: TRBV11-2; j_gene: TRBJ2-7; abundance: many; d_gene: .; CDR3aa: CASSLYSGLKEQYF; CDR3nt: TGTGCCAGCAGCTTGTATTCCGGGTTGAAAGAGCAGTACTTC
v_gene: TRBV11-3; j_gene: TRBJ2-1; abundance: many; d_gene: .; CDR3aa: CASSLRSAAYNEQFF; CDR3nt: TGTGCCAGCAGCTTGCGTTCAGCGGCCTACAATGAGCAGTTCTTC
v_gene: TRBV2; j_gene: TRBJ2-6; abundance: .; d_gene: .; CDR3aa: CASSGRFSGANVLTF; CDR3nt: TGTGCCAGCAGTGGACGGTTCTCTGGGGCCAACGTCCTGACTTTC
v_gene: TRBV5-1; j_gene: TRBJ2-2; abundance: few; d_gene: .; CDR3aa: CASSSGDRGNGELFF; CDR3nt: TGCGCCAGCAGCTCGGGGGACAGAGGAAACGGGGAGCTGTTTTTT
v_gene: TRBV27; j_gene: TRBJ1-2; abundance: .; d_gene: TRBD1; CDR3aa: CASSLTGGPGYTF; CDR3nt: TGTGCCAGCAGTTTGACAGGGGGCCCGGGCTACACCTTC
v_gene: TRBV5-1; j_gene: TRBJ2-3; abundance: many; d_gene: .; CDR3aa: CASREGVTDTQYF; CDR3nt: TGCGCCAGCAGAGAGGGGGTCACAGATACGCAGTATTTT
v_gene: TRBV5-1; j_gene: TRBJ2-1; abundance: few; d_gene: TRBD2; CDR3aa: CASTTGTSLYNEQFF; CDR3nt: TGCGCCAGTACCACCGGGACTAGCCTCTACAATGAGCAGTTCTTC
v_gene: TRBV18; j_gene: TRBJ2-7; abundance: few; d_gene: TRBD1; CDR3aa: CASSPTDRGRTEQYF; CDR3nt: TGTGCCAGCTCACCAACGGACAGGGGGCGAACCGAGCAGTACTTC